The 9 T cell receptor beta chains presented below share a single source sample, sequenced in a study of PD-1 blockade in mismatch repair-deficient tumors. Sequencing used immunoSEQ multiplex PCR; TCRdb keeps in-frame clones, though not all of them. The top ten clones hold about 4.7% of a sample with about 110,000 clones, more than 60% of them seen once. The specimen was peripheral blood, collected 60 weeks after starting pembrolizumab. The origin of the receptors is an adult with mismatch repair-deficient cancer.

This chain connects TRBV9 to TRBJ2-5; TRBD1 matches 10 bases. Germline values: CDR1 SGDLS, CDR2 YYNGEE. V shed 4 bases and J 3 bases; nucleotides not matched to a gene: 3. The CDR3 is 14 residues long. The CDR3 reads CASSRDRGKETQYF. The CDR3 DNA reads TGTGCCAGCAGCCGGGACAGGGGAAAAGAGACCCAGTACTTC.

The V call is TRBV19, the J call TRBJ2-6; TRBD1 might be the D (5 bases). Between the trimmed V and J ends, which lost 0 bases and 0 bases, there was a span of 12 bases. Germline values: CDR1 LNHDA, CDR2 SQIVND (reference sequence). CDR3 length: 18 amino acids. The DNA of the CDR3 is TGTGCCAGTAGTATAGATCTTGGGGCTGGCTCTGGGGCCAACGTCCTGACTTTC. It is translated as CASSIDLGAGSGANVLTF.

The chain couples TRBV18 to TRBJ1-2; D may be TRBD1 (5 bases). Deletions cut 4 bases from V and 0 bases from J, with 18 bases between. The CDR3 covers 17 residues. Germline V gene sequence: CDR1 KGHSH, CDR2 LQKENI. CDR3 sequence: CASSQGQNLAPNYGYTF. CDR3 sequence (DNA): TGTGCCAGCTCACAGGGGCAGAACCTAGCCCCTAACTATGGCTACACCTTC.

The chain has TRBV30 and TRBJ2-4; TRBD2 matches at 14 bases. This CDR3 is built from 19 residues. CDR1 and CDR2 (germline): GTSNPN, SVGIG (reference sequence). Trimming took 2 bases from V and 0 from J; bases not matched to a gene: 9. The CDR3 DNA reads as TGTGCCTGGAGTCCCGGACTAGCGGGAGGCCCCCTAGCCAAAAACATTCAGTACTTC. Translated: CAWSPGLAGGPLAKNIQYF.

J is TRBJ2-1 and V is TRBV27, with 7 bases that match TRBD2. This CDR3 is 15 amino acids long. V shed 6 bases and J 3 bases; nucleotides not matched to a gene: 8. Germline CDR1 MNHEY, CDR2 SMNVEV (reference sequence). The CDR3 loop is CASSREGRVYNEQFF. CDR3 nucleotides: TGTGCCAGCAGCAGGGAGGGTAGAGTCTACAATGAGCAGTTCTTC.

The rearrangement joins TRBV27 to TRBJ2-5; TRBD2 is a possible D gene (6 bases). Trimming pared 3 bases from V and 5 bases from J, leaving 22 bases between. The CDR3 is 17 amino acids. Germline-derived CDR1 and CDR2 are MNHEY and SMNVEV (reference sequence). The CDR3 DNA sequence: TGTGCCAGCAGTTTTCGCGGGCTAGCGCTCCGTGGCGAGACCCAGTACTTC. Protein: CASSFRGLALRGETQYF.

This chain connects TRBV5-1 to TRBJ1-1; D might be TRBD1 (6 bases). V shed 0 bases and J shed 5 bases, with 23 bases lying between them. Germline V gene lookup returns CDR1 SGHRS and CDR2 YFSETQ. The CDR3 has 18 residues. The CDR3 spells CASSLARRAGARGTEAFF. The CDR3 DNA reads as TGCGCCAGCAGCTTGGCTAGGAGGGCAGGGGCAAGGGGAACTGAAGCTTTCTTT.

The chain couples TRBV6-1 to TRBJ1-2; 9 nucleotides match TRBD1. After removal of 6 bases from V and 4 bases from J, the junction contained 0 bases not matched to a gene. This CDR3 comprises 12 residues. Per germline, CDR1 MNHNS and CDR2 SASEGT. The CDR3 DNA reads as TGTGCCAGCAGGGACAGGGGCTATGGCTACACCTTC. Protein sequence: CASRDRGYGYTF.

The genes are TRBV11-2 and TRBJ1-1; D unresolved. The CDR3 sequence is 12 residues long. Germline V gives CDR1 SGHAT, CDR2 FQNNGV. V gave up 3 bases and J gave up 5 bases, with 7 bases separating them. DNA for the CDR3: TGTGCCAGCAGCTTCGGAGGAACTGAAGCTTTCTTT. Protein: CASSFGGTEAFF.